This T cell receptor beta chain emerged from a study of cytotoxic CD8 clonotypes in ibrutinib-treated CLL. Study at large: Patients: some eleven relapsed/refractory, under 16 treatment-naive, fewer than 18 IGHV unmutated.

The CDR3 spans 15 residues. Germline CDR1 and CDR2: SGHRS and YFSETQ. V was shortened by 0 bases and J by 0 bases, with 9 bases between the two germline ends. Study-level results: Baseline clonality exceeded age-matched healthy donors and tracked circulating CD8+ T-cell counts. Public clonotypes proved infrequent, and on treatment they shrank or remained steady.

Libraries were prepared by immunoSEQ multiplex PCR; TCRdb keeps only in-frame clonotypes and omits some of them. The data contain about 140,000 clones, over 75% of them singletons. As for this clone: The antigen is undetermined.

The sequence was collected from a human donor with chronic lymphocytic leukemia. Sample: PBMCs, taken after 36 months of ibrutinib treatment. The genes are TRBV5-1 and TRBJ1-2; the D is unclear. The CDR3 region has the DNA TGCGCCAGCAGCTTGGCCCACAGCTCTAACTATGGCTACACCTTC. Its protein product is CASSLAHSSNYGYTF.